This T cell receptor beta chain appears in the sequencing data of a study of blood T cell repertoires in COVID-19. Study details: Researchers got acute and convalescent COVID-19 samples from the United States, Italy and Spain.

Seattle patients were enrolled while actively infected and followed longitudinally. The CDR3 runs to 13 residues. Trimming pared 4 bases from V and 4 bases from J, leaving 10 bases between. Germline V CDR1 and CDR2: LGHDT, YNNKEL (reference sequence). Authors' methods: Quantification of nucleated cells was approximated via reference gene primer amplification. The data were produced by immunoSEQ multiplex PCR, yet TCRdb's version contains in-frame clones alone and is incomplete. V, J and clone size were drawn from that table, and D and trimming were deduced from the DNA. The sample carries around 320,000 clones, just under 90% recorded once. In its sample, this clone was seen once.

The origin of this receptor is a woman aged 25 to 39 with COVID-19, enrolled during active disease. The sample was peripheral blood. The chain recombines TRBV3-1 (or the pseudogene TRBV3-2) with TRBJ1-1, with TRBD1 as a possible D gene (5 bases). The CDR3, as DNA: TGTGCCAGCAGCCTCCTCGGGGGCACTGAAGCTTTCTTT. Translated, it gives CASSLLGGTEAFF.